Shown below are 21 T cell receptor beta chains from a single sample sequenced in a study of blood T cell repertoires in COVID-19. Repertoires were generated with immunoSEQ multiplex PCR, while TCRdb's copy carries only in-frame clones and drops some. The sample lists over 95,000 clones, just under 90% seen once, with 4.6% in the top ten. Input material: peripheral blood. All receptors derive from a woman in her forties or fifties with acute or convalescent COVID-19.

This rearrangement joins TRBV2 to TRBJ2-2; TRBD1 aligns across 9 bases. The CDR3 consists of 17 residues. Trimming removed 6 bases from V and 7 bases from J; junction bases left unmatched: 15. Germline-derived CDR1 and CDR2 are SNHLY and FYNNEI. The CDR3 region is CASSLPGTGWSSGELFF. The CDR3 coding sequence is TGTGCCAGCAGCCTTCCCGGGACAGGGTGGAGTAGCGGGGAGCTGTTTTTT.

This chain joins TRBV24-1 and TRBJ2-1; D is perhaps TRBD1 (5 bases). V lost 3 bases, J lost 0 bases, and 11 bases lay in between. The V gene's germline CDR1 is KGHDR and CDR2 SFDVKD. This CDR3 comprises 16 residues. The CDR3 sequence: CATSDRRQSSYNEQFF. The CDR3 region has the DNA TGTGCCACCAGTGATCGAAGACAGAGCTCCTACAATGAGCAGTTCTTC.

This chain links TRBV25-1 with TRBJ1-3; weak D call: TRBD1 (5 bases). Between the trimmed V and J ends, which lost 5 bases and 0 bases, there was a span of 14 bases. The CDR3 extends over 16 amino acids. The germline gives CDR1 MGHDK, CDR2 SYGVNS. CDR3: CASSPHGGYSGNTIYF. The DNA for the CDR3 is TGTGCCAGCAGTCCCCACGGGGGGTACTCTGGAAACACCATATATTTT.

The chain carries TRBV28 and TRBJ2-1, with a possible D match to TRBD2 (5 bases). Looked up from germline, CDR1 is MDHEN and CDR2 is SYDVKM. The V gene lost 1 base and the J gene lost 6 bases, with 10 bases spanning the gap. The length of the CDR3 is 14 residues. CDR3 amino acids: CASSLLAGFNEQFF. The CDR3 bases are TGTGCCAGCAGTTTATTGGCGGGTTTCAATGAGCAGTTCTTC.

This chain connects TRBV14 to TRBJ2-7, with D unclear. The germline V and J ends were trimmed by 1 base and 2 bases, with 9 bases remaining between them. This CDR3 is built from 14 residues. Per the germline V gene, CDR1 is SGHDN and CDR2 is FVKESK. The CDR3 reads CASSQALRTYEQYF. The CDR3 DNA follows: TGTGCCAGCAGCCAAGCTCTTAGAACCTACGAGCAGTACTTC.

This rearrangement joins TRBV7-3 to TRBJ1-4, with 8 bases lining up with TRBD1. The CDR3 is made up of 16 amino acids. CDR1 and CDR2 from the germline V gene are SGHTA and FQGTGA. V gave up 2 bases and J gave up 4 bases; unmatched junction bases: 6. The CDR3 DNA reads TGTGCCAGCAGCTTAGCGACGGGACAGGTTAATGAAAAACTGTTTTTT. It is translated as CASSLATGQVNEKLFF.

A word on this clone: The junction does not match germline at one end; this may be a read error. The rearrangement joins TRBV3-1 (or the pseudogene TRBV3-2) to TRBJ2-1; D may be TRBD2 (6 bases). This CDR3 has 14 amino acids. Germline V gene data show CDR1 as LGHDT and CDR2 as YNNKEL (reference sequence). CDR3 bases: TGTGCCAGCAGCCAAGATCCGCGGGATGGGAGTTCGGTCTTC. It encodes CASSQDPRDGSSVF.

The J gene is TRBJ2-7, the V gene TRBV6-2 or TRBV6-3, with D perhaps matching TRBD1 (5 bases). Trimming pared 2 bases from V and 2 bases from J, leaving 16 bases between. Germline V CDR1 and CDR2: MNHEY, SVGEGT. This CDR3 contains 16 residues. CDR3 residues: CASSYHRTSGTYEQYF. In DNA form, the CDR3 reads TGTGCCAGCAGTTACCACAGGACCTCGGGCACCTACGAGCAGTACTTC.

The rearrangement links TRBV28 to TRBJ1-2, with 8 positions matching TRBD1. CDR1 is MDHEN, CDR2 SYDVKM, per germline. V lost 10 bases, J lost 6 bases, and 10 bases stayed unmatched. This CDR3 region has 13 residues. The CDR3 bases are TGTGCCACCAGGGCGCCAGGGGGCAATGGCTACACCTTC. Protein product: CATRAPGGNGYTF.

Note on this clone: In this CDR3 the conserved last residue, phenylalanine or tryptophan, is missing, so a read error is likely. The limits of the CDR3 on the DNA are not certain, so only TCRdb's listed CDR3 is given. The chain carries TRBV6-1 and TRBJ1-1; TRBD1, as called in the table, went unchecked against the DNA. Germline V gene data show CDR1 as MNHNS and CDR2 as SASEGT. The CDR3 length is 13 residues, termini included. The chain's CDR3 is CASSEAVRGVLLY.

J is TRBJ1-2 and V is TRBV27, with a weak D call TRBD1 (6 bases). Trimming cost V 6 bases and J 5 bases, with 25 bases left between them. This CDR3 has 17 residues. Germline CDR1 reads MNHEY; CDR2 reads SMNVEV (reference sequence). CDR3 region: CASSPGNRASLLYGYTF. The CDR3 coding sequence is TGTGCCAGCAGCCCCGGGAACAGGGCCTCTCTTTTATATGGCTACACCTTC.

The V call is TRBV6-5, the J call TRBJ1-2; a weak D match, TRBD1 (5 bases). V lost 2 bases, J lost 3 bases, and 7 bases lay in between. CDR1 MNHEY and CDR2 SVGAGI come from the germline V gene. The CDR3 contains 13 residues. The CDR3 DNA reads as TGTGCCAGCAGTTACGGAGGGGACTATGGCTACACCTTC. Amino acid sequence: CASSYGGDYGYTF.

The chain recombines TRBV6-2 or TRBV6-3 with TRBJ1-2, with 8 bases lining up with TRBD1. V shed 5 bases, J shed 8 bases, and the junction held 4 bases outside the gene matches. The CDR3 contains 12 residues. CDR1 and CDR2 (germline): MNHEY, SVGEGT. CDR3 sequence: CASSPWTGGYTF. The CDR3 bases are TGTGCCAGCAGTCCCTGGACAGGGGGCTACACCTTC.

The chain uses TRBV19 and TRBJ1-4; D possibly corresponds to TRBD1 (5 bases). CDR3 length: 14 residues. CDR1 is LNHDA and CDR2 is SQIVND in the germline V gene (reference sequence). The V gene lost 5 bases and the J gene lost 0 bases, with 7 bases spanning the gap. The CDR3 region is CASSPRATNEKLFF. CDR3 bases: TGTGCCAGTAGTCCCAGGGCAACTAATGAAAAACTGTTTTTT.

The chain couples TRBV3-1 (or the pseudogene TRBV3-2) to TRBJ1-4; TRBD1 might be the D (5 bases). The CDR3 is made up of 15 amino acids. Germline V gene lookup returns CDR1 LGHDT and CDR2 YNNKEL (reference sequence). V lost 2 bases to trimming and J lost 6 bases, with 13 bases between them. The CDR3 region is CASSQLQGRDEKLFF. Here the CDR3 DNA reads TGTGCCAGCAGCCAACTTCAGGGAAGGGATGAAAAACTGTTTTTT.

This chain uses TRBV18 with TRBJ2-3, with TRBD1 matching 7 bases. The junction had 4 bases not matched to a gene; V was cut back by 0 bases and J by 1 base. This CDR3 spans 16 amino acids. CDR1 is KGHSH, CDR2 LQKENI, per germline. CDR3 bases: TGTGCCAGCTCACCACCAGGGGGCAGGGGCACAGATACGCAGTATTTT. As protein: CASSPPGGRGTDTQYF. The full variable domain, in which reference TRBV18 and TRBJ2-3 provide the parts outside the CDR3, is NAGVMQNPRHLVRRRGQEARLRCSPMKGHSHVYWYRQLPEEGLKFMVYLQKENIIDESGMPKERFSAEFPKEGPSILRIQQVVRGDSAAYFCASSPPGGRGTDTQYFGPGTRLTVL.

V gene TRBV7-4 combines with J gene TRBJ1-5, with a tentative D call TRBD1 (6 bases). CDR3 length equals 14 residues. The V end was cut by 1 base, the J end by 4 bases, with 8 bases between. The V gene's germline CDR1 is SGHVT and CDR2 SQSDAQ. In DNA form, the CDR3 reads TGTGCCAGCAGCTTAGGGACAGAGAATCAGCCCCAGCATTTT. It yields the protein CASSLGTENQPQHF.

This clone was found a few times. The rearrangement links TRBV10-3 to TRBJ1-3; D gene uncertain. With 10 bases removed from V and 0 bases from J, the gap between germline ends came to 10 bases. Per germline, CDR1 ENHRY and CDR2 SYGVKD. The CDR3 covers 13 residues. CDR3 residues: CATRPGSGNTIYF. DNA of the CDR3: TGTGCCACCCGCCCCGGCTCTGGAAACACCATATATTTT.

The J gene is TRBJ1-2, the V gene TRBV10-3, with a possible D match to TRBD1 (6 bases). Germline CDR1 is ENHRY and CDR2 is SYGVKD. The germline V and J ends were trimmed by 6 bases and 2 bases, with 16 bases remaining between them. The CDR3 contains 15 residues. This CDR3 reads CAISATPTGNYGYTF. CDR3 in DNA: TGTGCCATCAGCGCCACACCAACAGGGAACTATGGCTACACCTTC.

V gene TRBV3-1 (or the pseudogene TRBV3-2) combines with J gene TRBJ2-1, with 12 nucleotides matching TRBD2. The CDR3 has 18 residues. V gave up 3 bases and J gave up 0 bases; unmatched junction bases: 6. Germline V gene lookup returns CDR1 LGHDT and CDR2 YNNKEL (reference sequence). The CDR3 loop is CASSQGLAGKSSYNEQFF. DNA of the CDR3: TGTGCCAGCAGCCAGGGACTAGCGGGCAAGAGCTCCTACAATGAGCAGTTCTTC.

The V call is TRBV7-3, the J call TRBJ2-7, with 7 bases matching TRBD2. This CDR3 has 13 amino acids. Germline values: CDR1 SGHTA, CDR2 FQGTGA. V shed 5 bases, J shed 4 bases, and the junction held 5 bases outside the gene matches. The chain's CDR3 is CASSAGVGYEQYF. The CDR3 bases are TGTGCCAGCAGCGCGGGAGTGGGGTACGAGCAGTACTTC.